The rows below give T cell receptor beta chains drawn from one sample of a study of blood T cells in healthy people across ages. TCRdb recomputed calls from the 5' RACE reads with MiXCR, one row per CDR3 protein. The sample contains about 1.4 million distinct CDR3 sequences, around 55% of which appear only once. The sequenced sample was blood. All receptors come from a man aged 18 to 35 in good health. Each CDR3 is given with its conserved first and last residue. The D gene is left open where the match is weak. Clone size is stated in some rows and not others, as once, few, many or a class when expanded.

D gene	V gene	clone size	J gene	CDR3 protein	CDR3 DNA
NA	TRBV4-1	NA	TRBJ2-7	CASQEVEGSLSYEQYF	TGCGCCAGCCAAGAGGTAGAGGGCAGCCTTTCCTACGAGCAGTACTTC
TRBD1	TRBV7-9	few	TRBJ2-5	CASSSQGTGETQYF	TGTGCCAGCAGCTCACAGGGGACCGGAGAGACCCAGTACTTC
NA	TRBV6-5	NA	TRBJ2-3	CASSPGINPSTDTQYF	TGTGCCAGCAGCCCAGGAATCAATCCTAGCACAGATACGCAGTATTTT
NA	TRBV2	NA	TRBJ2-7	CASSLPSKSYEQYF	TGTGCCAGCAGTCTCCCTTCGAAGAGCTACGAGCAGTACTTC
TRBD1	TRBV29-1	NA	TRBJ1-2	CSVEGFEGAFGYTF	TGCAGCGTTGAAGGCTTCGAGGGGGCGTTTGGCTACACCTTC
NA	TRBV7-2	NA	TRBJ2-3	CASSPLGDSTDTQYF	TGTGCCAGCAGCCCCCTGGGCGATAGCACAGATACGCAGTATTTT
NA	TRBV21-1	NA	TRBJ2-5	CASSPRGKRGRRSQETQYF	TGTGCCAGCAGCCCCCGAGGGAAGCGGGGGAGACGAAGTCAAGAGACCCAGTACTTC
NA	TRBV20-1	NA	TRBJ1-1	CSAREGTPNTEAFF	TGCAGTGCTAGAGAGGGGACGCCGAACACTGAAGCTTTCTTT
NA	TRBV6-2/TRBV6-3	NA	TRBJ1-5	CASSYGIGSNQPQHF	TGTGCCAGCAGTTACGGCATCGGTAGCAATCAGCCCCAGCATTTT
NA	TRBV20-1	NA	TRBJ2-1	CSARDAANEQFF	TGCAGTGCTAGAGATGCGGCCAATGAGCAGTTCTTC
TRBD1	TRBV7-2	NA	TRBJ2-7	CASTKGQEPYEQYF	TGTGCCAGCACCAAGGGACAGGAACCCTACGAGCAGTACTTC
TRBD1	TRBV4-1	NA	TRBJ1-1	CASSHPGTGGMNTEAFF	TGCGCCAGCAGCCATCCCGGGACAGGGGGAATGAACACTGAAGCTTTCTTT
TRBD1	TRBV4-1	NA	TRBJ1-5	CASSQVLRQGSPQHF	TGCGCCAGCAGCCAAGTGTTGAGACAGGGTTCCCCCCAGCATTTT